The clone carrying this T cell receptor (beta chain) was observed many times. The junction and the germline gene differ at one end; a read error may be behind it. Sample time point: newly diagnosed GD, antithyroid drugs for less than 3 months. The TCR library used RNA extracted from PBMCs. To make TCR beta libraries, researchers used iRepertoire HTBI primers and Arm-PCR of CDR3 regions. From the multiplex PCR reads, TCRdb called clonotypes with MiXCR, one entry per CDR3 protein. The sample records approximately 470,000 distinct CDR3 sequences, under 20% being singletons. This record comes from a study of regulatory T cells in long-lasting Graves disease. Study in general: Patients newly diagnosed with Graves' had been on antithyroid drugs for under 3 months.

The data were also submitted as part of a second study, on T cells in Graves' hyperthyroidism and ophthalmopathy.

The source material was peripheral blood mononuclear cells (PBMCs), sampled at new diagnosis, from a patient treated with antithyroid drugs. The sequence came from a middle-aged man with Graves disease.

CDR3 region: CASSLRPSGLVDF. The CDR3 coding sequence is TGTGCCAGCAGCTTAAGGCCTAGCGGACTTGTGGACTTC. V and J are TRBV11-2 and TRBJ2-7; 7 bases are shared with TRBD2. CDR1 and CDR2 (germline): SGHAT, FQNNGV. This CDR3 has 13 residues.